The clone carrying this T cell receptor (beta chain) was counted a few times. Its antigen is not identified. The source of the sample is a study of CD8+CD57+ T cells in acquired aplastic anemia. Previously, flow cytometry had revealed CD8+CD57+ cell expansion in the patients chosen for sequencing. In all patients, the disease was severe acquired aplastic anemia. Patients had undergone no therapy by the time their blood was sampled. Study-level findings and limits: Found in both controls and patients were around 31 CD8+ CDR3 sequences. Patients and healthy controls showed no significant CD8+ Simpson's diversity difference.

V lost 6 bases and J lost 6; bases outside the gene matches: 5. CDR3 size: 13 residues. The study profiled TCR beta VDJ and CDR3 using genomic DNA as template. TCRdb redid the calling of the reads with MiXCR, one entry per CDR3 protein. The sample contains about 160,000 distinct CDR3 sequences, approximately 44% of which appear only once. The chain links TRBV12-3 or TRBV12-4 to TRBJ1-1; TRBD1 aligns across 9 bases. This sequence originates from a human donor with aplastic anemia. The sequenced sample consisted of sorted CD4+, CD8+, or CD8+CD57+ T cells (not recorded which) from PBMCs. This chain's CDR3 is CASRLQGAAEAFF. CDR3 DNA: TGTGCCAGCAGACTACAGGGGGCAGCTGAAGCTTTCTTT.